Described below is a single T cell receptor (beta chain) sequence and its context. Germline V gene sequence: CDR1 SGHNT, CDR2 YYREEE (reference sequence). The CDR3 sequence is 15 residues long. Trimming cost V 4 bases and J 0 bases, with 11 bases left between them. This sample stems from a study of blood T cell repertoires in COVID-19. As for the study in general: From T cells, B-cell-depleted T cells, or PBMCs came the material, which was cDNA or gDNA.

The authors' processing: Estimates of nucleated cell counts were drawn from the amplification of reference gene primers. The table came from immunoSEQ multiplex PCR; TCRdb's copy has only in-frame clones and leaves some out. V and J calls and clone size are those listed in that table; D and trimming were worked out from the DNA. The table has about 88,000 clones, approximately 87% seen once. This TCR derives from a woman between 65 and 79 years old with acute or convalescent COVID-19. The sequenced sample was peripheral blood. V gene TRBV5-4 combines with J gene TRBJ1-3, with no clear D. The CDR3 bases are TGTGCCAGCAGCCGACCTACAGCCTCTGGAAACACCATATATTTT. Protein product: CASSRPTASGNTIYF.